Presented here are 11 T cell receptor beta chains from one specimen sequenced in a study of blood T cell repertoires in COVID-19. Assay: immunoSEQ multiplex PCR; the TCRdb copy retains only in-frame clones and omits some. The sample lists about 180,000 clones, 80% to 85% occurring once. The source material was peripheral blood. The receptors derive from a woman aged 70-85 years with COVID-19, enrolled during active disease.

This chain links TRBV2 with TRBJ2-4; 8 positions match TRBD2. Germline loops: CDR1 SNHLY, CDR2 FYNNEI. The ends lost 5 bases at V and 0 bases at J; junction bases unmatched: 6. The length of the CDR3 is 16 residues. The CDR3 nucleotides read TGTGCCAGCAGTATAGCGGGAAGCCTAGCCAAAAACATTCAGTACTTC. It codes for CASSIAGSLAKNIQYF.

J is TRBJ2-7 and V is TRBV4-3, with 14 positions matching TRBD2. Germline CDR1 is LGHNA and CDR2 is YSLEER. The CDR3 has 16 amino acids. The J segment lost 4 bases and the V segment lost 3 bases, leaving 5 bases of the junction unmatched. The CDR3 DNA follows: TGCGCCAGCAGCCAGGTCGGGACTAGCGGGAGTTACGAGCAGTACTTC. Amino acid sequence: CASSQVGTSGSYEQYF.

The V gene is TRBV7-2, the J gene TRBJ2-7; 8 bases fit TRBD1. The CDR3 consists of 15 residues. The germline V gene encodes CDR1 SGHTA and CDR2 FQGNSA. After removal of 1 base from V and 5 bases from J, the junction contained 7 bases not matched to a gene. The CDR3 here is CASSLVARQGHEQYF. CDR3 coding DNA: TGTGCCAGCAGCTTAGTGGCCCGACAGGGGCACGAGCAGTACTTC.

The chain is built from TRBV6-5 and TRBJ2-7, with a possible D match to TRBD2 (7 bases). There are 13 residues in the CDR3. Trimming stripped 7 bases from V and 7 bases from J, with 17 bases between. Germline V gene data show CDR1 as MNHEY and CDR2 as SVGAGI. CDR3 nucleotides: TGTGCCAGCACCAAGGGGGGGGGCAGAGAGCAGTACTTC. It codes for CASTKGGGREQYF.

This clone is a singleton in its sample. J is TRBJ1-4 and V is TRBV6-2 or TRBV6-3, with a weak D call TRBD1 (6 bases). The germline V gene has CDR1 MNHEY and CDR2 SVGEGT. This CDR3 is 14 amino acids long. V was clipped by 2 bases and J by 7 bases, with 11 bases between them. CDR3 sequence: CASSYAGVGEKLFF. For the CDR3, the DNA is TGTGCCAGCAGTTACGCAGGGGTCGGTGAAAAACTGTTTTTT.

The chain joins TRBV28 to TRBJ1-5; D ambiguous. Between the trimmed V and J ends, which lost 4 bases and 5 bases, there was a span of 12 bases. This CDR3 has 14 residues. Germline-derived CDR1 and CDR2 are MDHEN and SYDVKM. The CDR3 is CASSYGVVDQPQHF. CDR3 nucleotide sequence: TGTGCCAGCAGTTACGGGGTAGTTGATCAGCCCCAGCATTTT.

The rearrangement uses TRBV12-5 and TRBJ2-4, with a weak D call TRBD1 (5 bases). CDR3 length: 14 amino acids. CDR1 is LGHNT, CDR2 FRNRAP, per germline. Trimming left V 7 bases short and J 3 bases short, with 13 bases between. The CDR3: CASESLGDKNIQYF. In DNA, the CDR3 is TGTGCTAGTGAGAGTTTAGGGGACAAAAACATTCAGTACTTC.

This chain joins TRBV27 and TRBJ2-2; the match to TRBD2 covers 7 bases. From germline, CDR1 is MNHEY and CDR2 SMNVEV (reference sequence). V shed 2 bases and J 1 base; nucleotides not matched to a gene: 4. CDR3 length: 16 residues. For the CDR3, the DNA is TGTGCCAGCAGTTTACAAGCTAGCGGGAACACCGGGGAGCTGTTTTTT. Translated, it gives CASSLQASGNTGELFF.

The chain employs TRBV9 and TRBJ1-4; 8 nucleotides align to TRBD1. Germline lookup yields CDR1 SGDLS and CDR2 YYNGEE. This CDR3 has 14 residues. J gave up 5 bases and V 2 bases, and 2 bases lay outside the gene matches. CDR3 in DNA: TGTGCCAGCAGCGTTCGACAGGGGAATGAAAAACTGTTTTTT. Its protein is CASSVRQGNEKLFF.

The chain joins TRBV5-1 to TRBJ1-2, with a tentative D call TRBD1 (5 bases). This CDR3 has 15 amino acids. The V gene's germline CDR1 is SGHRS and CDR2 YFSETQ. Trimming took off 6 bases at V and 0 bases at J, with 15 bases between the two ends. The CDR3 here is CASNLDSAANYGYTF. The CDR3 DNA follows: TGCGCCAGCAACCTCGACAGCGCCGCTAACTATGGCTACACCTTC.

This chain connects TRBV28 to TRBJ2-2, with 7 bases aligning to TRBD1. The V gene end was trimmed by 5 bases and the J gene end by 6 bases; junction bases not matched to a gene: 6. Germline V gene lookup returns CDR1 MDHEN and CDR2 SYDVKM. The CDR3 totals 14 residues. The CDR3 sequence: CASSRRQGAGELFF. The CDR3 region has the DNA TGTGCCAGCAGTAGAAGACAGGGAGCCGGGGAGCTGTTTTTT.